This TCR beta chain was recorded in a study of blood T cell repertoires in COVID-19. Profiling relied on immunoSEQ multiplex PCR, and the TCRdb table lists in-frame clones only, not all of them. Of more than 75,000 clones in the sample, approximately 86% were seen once. Germline V gene sequence: CDR1 SGDLS, CDR2 YYNGEE. Trimming shortened V by 0 bases and J by 2 bases, and 15 bases separated the two germline ends. This CDR3 has 17 amino acids. This sequence was found in an elderly woman with acute or convalescent COVID-19. The chain has TRBV9 and TRBJ1-5; D gene ambiguous. Material for sequencing was peripheral blood. CDR3 DNA: TGTGCCAGCAGCGTAGATCGGGGTGGGGTTGGCAATCAGCCCCAGCATTTT. Residues: CASSVDRGGVGNQPQHF.